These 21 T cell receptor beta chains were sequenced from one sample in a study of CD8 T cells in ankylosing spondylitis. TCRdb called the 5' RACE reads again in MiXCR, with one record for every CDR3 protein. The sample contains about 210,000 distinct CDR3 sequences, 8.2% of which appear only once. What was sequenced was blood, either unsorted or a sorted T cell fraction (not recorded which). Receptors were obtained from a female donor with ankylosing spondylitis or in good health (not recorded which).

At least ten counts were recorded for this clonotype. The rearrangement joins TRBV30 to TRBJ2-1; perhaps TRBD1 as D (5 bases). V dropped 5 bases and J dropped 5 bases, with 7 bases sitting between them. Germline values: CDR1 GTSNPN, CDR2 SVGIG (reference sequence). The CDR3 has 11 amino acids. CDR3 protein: CAWAQDNEQFF. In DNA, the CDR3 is TGTGCCTGGGCACAGGACAATGAGCAGTTCTTC.

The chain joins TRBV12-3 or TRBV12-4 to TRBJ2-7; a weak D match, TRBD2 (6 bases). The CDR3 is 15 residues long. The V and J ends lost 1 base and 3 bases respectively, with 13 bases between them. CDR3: CASSLVGGVGYEQYF. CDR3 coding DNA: TGTGCCAGCAGTTTAGTGGGCGGGGTCGGCTACGAGCAGTACTTC.

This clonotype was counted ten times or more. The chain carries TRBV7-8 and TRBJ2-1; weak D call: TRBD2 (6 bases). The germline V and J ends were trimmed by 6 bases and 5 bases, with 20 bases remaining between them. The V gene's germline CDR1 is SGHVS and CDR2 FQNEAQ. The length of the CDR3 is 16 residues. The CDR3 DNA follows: TGTGCCAGCAGTCAGACCGGGACTTCTACCCACAATGAGCAGTTCTTC. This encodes CASSQTGTSTHNEQFF. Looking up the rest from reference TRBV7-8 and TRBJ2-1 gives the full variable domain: GAGVSQSPRYKVAKRGQDVALRCDPISGHVSLFWYQQALGQGPEFLTYFQNEAQLDKSGLPSDRFFAERPEGSVSTLKIQRTQQEDSAVYLCASSQTGTSTHNEQFFGPGTRLTVL.

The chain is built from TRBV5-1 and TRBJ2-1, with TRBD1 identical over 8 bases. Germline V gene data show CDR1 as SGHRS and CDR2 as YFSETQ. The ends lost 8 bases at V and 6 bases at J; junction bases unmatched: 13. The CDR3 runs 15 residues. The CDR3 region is CARRRGQGSSNEQFF. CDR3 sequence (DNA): TGCGCCAGACGACGAGGACAGGGATCGTCCAATGAGCAGTTCTTC.

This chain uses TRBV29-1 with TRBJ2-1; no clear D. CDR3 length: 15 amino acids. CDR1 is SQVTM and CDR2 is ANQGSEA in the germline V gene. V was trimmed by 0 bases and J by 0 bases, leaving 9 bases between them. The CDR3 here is CSVEDGWSSYNEQFF. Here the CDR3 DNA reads TGCAGCGTTGAAGATGGGTGGAGCTCCTACAATGAGCAGTTCTTC.

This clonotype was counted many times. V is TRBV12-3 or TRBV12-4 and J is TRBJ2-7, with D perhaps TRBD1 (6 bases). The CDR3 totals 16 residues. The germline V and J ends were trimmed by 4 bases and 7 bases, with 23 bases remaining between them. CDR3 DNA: TGTGCCAGCAGTTCCCGTCAGGGGCGCGCGGCGAGGGAGCAGTACTTC. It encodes CASSSRQGRAAREQYF.

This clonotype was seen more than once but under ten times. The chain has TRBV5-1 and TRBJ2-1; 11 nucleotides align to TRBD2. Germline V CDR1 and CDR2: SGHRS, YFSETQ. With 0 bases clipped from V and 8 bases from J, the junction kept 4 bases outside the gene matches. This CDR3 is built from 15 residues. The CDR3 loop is CASSLELAGVDEQFF. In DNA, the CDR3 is TGCGCCAGCAGCTTGGAACTAGCGGGAGTGGATGAGCAGTTCTTC.

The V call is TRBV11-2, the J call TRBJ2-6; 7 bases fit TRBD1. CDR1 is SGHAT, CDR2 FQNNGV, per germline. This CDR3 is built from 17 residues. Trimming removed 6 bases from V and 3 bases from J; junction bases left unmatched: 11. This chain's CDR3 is CASRSEGAVVGANVLTF. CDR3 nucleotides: TGTGCCAGCAGATCCGAGGGGGCGGTTGTTGGGGCCAACGTCCTGACTTTC.

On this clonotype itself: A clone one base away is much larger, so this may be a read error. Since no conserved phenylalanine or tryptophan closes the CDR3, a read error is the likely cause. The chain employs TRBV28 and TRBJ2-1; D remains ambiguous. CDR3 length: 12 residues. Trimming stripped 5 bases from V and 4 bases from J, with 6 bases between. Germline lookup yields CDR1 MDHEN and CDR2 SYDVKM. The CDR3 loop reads CASSLNYNEQFL. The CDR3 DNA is TGTGCCAGCAGTCTCAATTACAATGAGCAGTTCCTC.

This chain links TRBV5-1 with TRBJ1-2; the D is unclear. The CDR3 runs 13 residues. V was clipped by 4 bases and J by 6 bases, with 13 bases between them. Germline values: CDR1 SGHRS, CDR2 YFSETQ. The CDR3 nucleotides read TGCGCCAGCAGCACCGGGTCTCCCCATGGCTACACCTTC. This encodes CASSTGSPHGYTF.

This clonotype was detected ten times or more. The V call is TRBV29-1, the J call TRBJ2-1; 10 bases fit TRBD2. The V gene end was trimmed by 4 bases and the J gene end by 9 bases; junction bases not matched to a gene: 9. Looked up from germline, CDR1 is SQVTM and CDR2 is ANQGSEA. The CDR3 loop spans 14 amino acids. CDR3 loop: CSVGREREGGEQFF. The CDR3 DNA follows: TGCAGCGTTGGTAGGGAGCGGGAGGGAGGTGAGCAGTTCTTC.

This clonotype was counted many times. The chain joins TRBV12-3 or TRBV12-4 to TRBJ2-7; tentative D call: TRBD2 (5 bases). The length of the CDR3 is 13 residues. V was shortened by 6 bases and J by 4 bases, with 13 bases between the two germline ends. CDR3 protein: CASSAGGPYEQYF. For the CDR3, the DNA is TGTGCCAGCAGCGCCGGAGGCCCATACGAGCAGTACTTC.

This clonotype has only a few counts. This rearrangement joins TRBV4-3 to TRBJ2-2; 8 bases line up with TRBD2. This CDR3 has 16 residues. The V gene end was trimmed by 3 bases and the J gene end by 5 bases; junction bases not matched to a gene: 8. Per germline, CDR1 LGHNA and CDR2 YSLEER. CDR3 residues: CASSHSGRIRTGELFF. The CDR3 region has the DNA TGCGCCAGCAGCCACAGCGGGAGAATTCGGACCGGGGAGCTGTTTTTT.

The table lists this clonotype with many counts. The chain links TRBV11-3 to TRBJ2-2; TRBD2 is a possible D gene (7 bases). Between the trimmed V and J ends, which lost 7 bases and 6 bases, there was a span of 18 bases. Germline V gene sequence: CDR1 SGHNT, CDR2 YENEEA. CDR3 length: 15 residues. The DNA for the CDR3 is TGTGCCAGCAACCTAAGCGGGACACCCCCCGGGGAGCTGTTTTTT. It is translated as CASNLSGTPPGELFF. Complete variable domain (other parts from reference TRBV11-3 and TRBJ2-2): EAGVVQSPRYKIIEKKQPVAFWCNPISGHNTLYWYLQNLGQGPELLIRYENEEAVDDSQLPKDRFSAERLKGVDSTLKIQPAELGDSAVYLCASNLSGTPPGELFFGEGSRLTVL.

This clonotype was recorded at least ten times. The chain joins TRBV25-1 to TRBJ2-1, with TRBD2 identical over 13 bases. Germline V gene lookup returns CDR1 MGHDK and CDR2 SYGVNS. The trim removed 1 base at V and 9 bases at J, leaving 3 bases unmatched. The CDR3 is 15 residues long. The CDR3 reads CASSEWTSGSSEQFF. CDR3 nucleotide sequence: TGTGCCAGCAGTGAATGGACTAGCGGGAGCTCTGAGCAGTTCTTC.

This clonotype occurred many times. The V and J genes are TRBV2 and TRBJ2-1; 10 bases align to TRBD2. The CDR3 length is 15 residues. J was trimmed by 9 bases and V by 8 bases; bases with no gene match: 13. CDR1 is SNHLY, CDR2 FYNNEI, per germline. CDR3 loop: CASVQREGSGGEQFF. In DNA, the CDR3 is TGTGCCAGCGTGCAGCGGGAGGGCTCCGGAGGTGAGCAGTTCTTC.

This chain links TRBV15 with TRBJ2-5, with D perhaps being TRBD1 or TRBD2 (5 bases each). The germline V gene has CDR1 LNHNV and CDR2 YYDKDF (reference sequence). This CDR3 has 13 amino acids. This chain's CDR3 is CHVLGELKETQYF. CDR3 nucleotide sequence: TGTCACGTCTTGGGGGAGCTCAAAGAGACCCAGTACTTC.

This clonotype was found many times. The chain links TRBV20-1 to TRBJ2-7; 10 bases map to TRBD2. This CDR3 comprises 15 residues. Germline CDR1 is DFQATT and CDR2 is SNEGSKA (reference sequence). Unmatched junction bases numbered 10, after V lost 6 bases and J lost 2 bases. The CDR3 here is CSAPSPGTSAYEQYF. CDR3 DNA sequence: TGCAGTGCCCCCTCACCCGGGACTAGCGCCTACGAGCAGTACTTC.

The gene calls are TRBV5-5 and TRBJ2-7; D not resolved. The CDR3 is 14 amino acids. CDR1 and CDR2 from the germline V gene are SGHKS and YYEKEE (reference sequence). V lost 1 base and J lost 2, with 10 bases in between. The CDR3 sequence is CASSLMVSPYEQYF. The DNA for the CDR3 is TGTGCCAGCAGCTTGATGGTCAGCCCCTACGAGCAGTACTTC.

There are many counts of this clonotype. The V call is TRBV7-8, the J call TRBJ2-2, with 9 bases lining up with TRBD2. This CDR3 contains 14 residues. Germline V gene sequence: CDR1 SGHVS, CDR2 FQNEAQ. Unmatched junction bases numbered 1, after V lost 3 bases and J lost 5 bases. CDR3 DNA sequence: TGTGCCAGCAGCTTTAGCGGGAGAACCGGGGAGCTGTTTTTT. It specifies CASSFSGRTGELFF. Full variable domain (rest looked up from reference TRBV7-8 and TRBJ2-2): GAGVSQSPRYKVAKRGQDVALRCDPISGHVSLFWYQQALGQGPEFLTYFQNEAQLDKSGLPSDRFFAERPEGSVSTLKIQRTQQEDSAVYLCASSFSGRTGELFFGEGSRLTVL.

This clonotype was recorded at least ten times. The CDR3 nucleotides are TGTGCCTGGAGTTGGGATAGAAGCACTGAAGCTTTCTTT. Protein product: CAWSWDRSTEAFF. The chain couples TRBV30 to TRBJ1-1, with D hard to call. This CDR3 has 13 amino acids. The germline V gene encodes CDR1 GTSNPN and CDR2 SVGIG (reference sequence). Trimming removed 2 bases from V and 4 bases from J, with 11 bases in between.